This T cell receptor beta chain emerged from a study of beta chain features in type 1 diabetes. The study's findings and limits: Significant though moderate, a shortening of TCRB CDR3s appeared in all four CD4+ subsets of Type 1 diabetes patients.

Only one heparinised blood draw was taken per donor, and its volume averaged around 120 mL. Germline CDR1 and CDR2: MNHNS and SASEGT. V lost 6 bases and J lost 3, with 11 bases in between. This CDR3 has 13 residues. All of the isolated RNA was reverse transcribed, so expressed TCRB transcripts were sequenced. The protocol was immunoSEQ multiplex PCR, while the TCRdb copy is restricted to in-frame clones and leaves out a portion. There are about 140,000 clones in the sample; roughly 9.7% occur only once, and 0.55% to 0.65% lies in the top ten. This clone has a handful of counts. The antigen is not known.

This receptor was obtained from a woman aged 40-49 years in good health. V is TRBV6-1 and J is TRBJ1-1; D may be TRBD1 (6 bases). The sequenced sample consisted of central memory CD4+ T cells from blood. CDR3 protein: CASSAGAHTEAFF. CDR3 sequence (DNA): TGTGCCAGCAGCGCAGGGGCACACACTGAAGCTTTCTTT.